These 23 T cell receptor beta chains originate from one sample sequenced in a study of Ad26.COV2.S vaccination and SARS-CoV-2 variants. Assay: immunoSEQ multiplex PCR; the TCRdb copy retains only in-frame clones and omits some. Among approximately 340,000 clones listed, 92% were seen once. Sequencing used peripheral blood, obtained after recovery from COVID-19. These receptors came from a human donor who had recovered from COVID-19.

J is TRBJ2-1 and V is TRBV7-8; D might be TRBD2 (6 bases). Trimming stripped 5 bases from V and 7 bases from J, with 18 bases between. The CDR3 has 15 amino acids. From germline, CDR1 is SGHVS and CDR2 FQNEAQ. The CDR3 DNA reads TGTGCCAGCAGCGAGCAACCGGGACTTCGAAATGAGCAGTTCTTC. Translated: CASSEQPGLRNEQFF.

DNA of the CDR3: TGTGCCAGTGGACACCCCTCTGGGGCCAACGTCCTGACTTTC. It specifies CASGHPSGANVLTF. This chain links TRBV2 with TRBJ2-6, with a tentative D call TRBD1 (5 bases). Deletions cut 9 bases from V and 0 bases from J, with 9 bases between. Germline V gene data show CDR1 as SNHLY and CDR2 as FYNNEI. The CDR3 runs to 14 residues.

The V call is TRBV11-2, the J call TRBJ1-1; no clear D. V was trimmed by 1 base and J by 5 bases, leaving 17 bases between them. The CDR3 spans 16 residues. Germline V gene sequence: CDR1 SGHAT, CDR2 FQNNGV. CDR3 nucleotides: TGTGCCAGCAGCTTAGTGCCCGACAACCTGGGGACTGAAGCTTTCTTT. It codes for CASSLVPDNLGTEAFF.

V is TRBV7-2 and J is TRBJ1-1, with D possibly being TRBD1 (5 bases). Germline CDR1 SGHTA, CDR2 FQGNSA. Trimming pared 2 bases from V and 1 base from J, leaving 11 bases between. This CDR3 has 15 amino acids. The CDR3, as DNA: TGTGCCAGCAGCTTAAATAGGGACCGGAACACTGAAGCTTTCTTT. Translation: CASSLNRDRNTEAFF.

The chain carries TRBV6-5 and TRBJ2-7, with 9 bases aligning to TRBD1. There are 13 residues in the CDR3. Trimming took 8 bases from V and 5 from J; bases not matched to a gene: 7. Germline V CDR1 and CDR2: MNHEY, SVGAGI. The CDR3 protein is CASLSGTGNEQYF. For the CDR3, the DNA is TGTGCCAGCCTCTCCGGGACAGGGAACGAGCAGTACTTC.

This chain links TRBV7-8 with TRBJ2-7, with D uncertain. CDR3 length equals 12 residues. Trimming shortened V by 5 bases and J by 4 bases, and 9 bases separated the two germline ends. CDR1 SGHVS and CDR2 FQNEAQ come from the germline V gene. CDR3 sequence: CASSQGAYEQYF. The CDR3 nucleotides are TGTGCCAGCAGCCAAGGAGCTTACGAGCAGTACTTC.

This clone has a single count. The chain carries TRBV18 and TRBJ2-1; D unclear. The CDR3 is 15 residues long. The V end lost 3 bases, the J end lost 2 bases, and 11 bases lay between the germline ends. CDR1 and CDR2 from the germline V gene are KGHSH and LQKENI. The CDR3 nucleotides are TGTGCCAGCTCACCGATCCCAGTCACCTACAATGAGCAGTTCTTC. Its protein is CASSPIPVTYNEQFF.

V is TRBV11-2 and J is TRBJ1-2, with 9 bases aligning to TRBD1. The CDR3 has 16 amino acids. The V and J ends lost 5 bases and 7 bases, in that order; junction bases with no gene match: 14. From germline, CDR1 is SGHAT and CDR2 FQNNGV. The CDR3 nucleotides are TGTGCCAGCAGCATCTCCCCGGGACAGGGTTTTGGTGGCTACACCTTC. It translates to CASSISPGQGFGGYTF.

This chain links TRBV3-1 (or the pseudogene TRBV3-2) with TRBJ2-7, with 10 bases aligning to TRBD1. The CDR3 length is 15 residues. Per the germline V gene, CDR1 is LGHDT and CDR2 is YNNKEL (reference sequence). Losses at the gene ends were 5 bases for V and 1 base for J; bases not matched to a gene: 5. CDR3 amino acids: CASSGRDRGSYEQYF. In nucleotides, the CDR3 is TGTGCCAGCAGCGGCCGGGACAGGGGATCCTACGAGCAGTACTTC.

This clone appeared a single time. This chain links TRBV15 with TRBJ1-1; the match to TRBD1 covers 7 bases. With 2 bases clipped from V and 0 bases from J, the junction kept 3 bases outside the gene matches. Germline values: CDR1 LNHNV, CDR2 YYDKDF (reference sequence). The CDR3 sequence is 15 residues long. The CDR3 protein is CATSRSRGMNTEAFF. DNA for the CDR3: TGTGCCACCAGCAGATCCAGGGGGATGAACACTGAAGCTTTCTTT.

The chain carries TRBV6-4 and TRBJ1-2; tentatively, D is TRBD1 (6 bases). Germline V gives CDR1 MRHNA, CDR2 SNTAGT. The CDR3 is 13 residues long. V lost 6 bases and J 6 bases, leaving 14 bases between the germline ends. As DNA, the CDR3 is TGTGCCAGCAGAGCAGGGGAGGGGAATGGCTACACCTTC. This encodes CASRAGEGNGYTF.

The chain has TRBV2 and TRBJ1-1; perhaps TRBD1 as D (5 bases). The germline V gene has CDR1 SNHLY and CDR2 FYNNEI. Between the trimmed V and J ends, which lost 1 base and 13 bases, there was a span of 13 bases. This CDR3 has 12 residues. CDR3 nucleotide sequence: TGTGCCAGCAGTGAAGTACGGGACTTCGGTTTCTTT. Protein product: CASSEVRDFGFF.

The gene calls are TRBV7-2 and TRBJ1-5, with D maybe TRBD1 (6 bases). Trimming removed 5 bases from V and 4 bases from J, with 12 bases in between. From germline, CDR1 is SGHTA and CDR2 FQGNSA. This CDR3 has 14 amino acids. CDR3 residues: CASSDGQPNQPQHF. The CDR3 DNA follows: TGTGCCAGCAGCGACGGACAGCCTAATCAGCCCCAGCATTTT.

This rearrangement joins TRBV5-1 to TRBJ2-3, with D hard to call. V was trimmed by 0 bases and J by 1 base, leaving 9 bases between them. This CDR3 is built from 15 residues. Per the germline V gene, CDR1 is SGHRS and CDR2 is YFSETQ. For the CDR3, the DNA is TGCGCCAGCAGCTTGGATTTCGGAGGCACAGATACGCAGTATTTT. It codes for CASSLDFGGTDTQYF.

The J gene is TRBJ1-1, the V gene TRBV6-1, with 8 positions matching TRBD1. The CDR3 runs 16 residues. Per germline, CDR1 MNHNS and CDR2 SASEGT. V lost 1 base to trimming and J lost 1 base; unmatched junction nucleotides: 5. In nucleotides, the CDR3 is TGTGCCAGCAGTGAAGGGATTGGACAGGGGAACACTGAAGCTTTCTTT. It codes for CASSEGIGQGNTEAFF.

V and J are TRBV27 and TRBJ2-5; a possible D gene is TRBD2 (6 bases). Trimming stripped 0 bases from V and 5 bases from J, with 10 bases between. This CDR3 region has 14 residues. The germline V gene has CDR1 MNHEY and CDR2 SMNVEV (reference sequence). DNA for the CDR3: TGTGCCAGCAGTTTATCGCGGGACGGGGAGACCCAGTACTTC. It yields the protein CASSLSRDGETQYF.

In this sample, this clone turned up a few times. V and J are TRBV12-5 and TRBJ2-2; the match to TRBD1 covers 7 bases. Germline CDR1 is LGHNT and CDR2 is FRNRAP. Unmatched junction bases numbered 13, after V lost 5 bases and J lost 4 bases. The CDR3 spans 17 residues. The CDR3 here is CASGHSPGTEATGELFF. The CDR3 nucleotides are TGTGCTAGTGGTCATTCCCCCGGGACAGAAGCCACCGGGGAGCTGTTTTTT.

The chain links TRBV5-1 to TRBJ2-3; D remains unclear. The germline CDR1 and CDR2 sequences are SGHRS and YFSETQ. Trimming left V 4 bases short and J 7 bases short, with 16 bases between. The CDR3 sequence is 14 residues long. The CDR3 spells CASSNTLGSYTQYF. CDR3 bases: TGCGCCAGCAGCAACACCTTGGGTAGCTATACGCAGTATTTT.

The chain uses TRBV5-5 and TRBJ2-7; tentative D call: TRBD1 (6 bases). V lost 0 bases, J lost 2 bases, and 12 bases lay in between. The CDR3 totals 15 residues. The germline V gene has CDR1 SGHKS and CDR2 YYEKEE (reference sequence). The CDR3 here is CASSLAAGEPYEQYF. CDR3 DNA sequence: TGTGCCAGCAGCTTGGCCGCAGGGGAACCCTACGAGCAGTACTTC.

The chain carries TRBV6-5 and TRBJ1-5, with TRBD1 matching 9 bases. The CDR3 sequence is 15 residues long. Germline loops: CDR1 MNHEY, CDR2 SVGAGI. With V trimmed by 5 bases and J by 6 bases, 8 bases remained unmatched. The CDR3: CASSRDREEGQPQHF. The CDR3 bases are TGTGCCAGCAGTCGGGACAGGGAGGAGGGTCAGCCCCAGCATTTT.

The CDR3 bases are TGTGCCAGCAGCATACAGGGGGCCTTAGATCAGCCCCAGCATTTT. As protein: CASSIQGALDQPQHF. V is TRBV11-2 and J is TRBJ1-5; 9 bases fit TRBD1. This CDR3 comprises 15 residues. The trim removed 5 bases at V and 5 bases at J, leaving 7 bases unmatched. The germline V gene encodes CDR1 SGHAT and CDR2 FQNNGV. The full variable domain, completed using reference TRBV11-2 and TRBJ1-5, is EAGVAQSPRYKIIEKRQSVAFWCNPISGHATLYWYQQILGQGPKLLIQFQNNGVVDDSQLPKDRFSAERLKGVDSTLKIQPAKLEDSAVYLCASSIQGALDQPQHFGDGTRLSIL.

This clone was seen only a few times. The chain uses TRBV24-1 and TRBJ2-1, with TRBD1 identical over 9 bases. Germline V gene lookup returns CDR1 KGHDR and CDR2 SFDVKD. The ends lost 2 bases at V and 9 bases at J; junction bases unmatched: 10. The CDR3 extends over 16 amino acids. For the CDR3, the DNA is TGTGCCACCAGTGATTCCGGGACAGGGTTTGACGGTGAGCAGTTCTTC. This codes for CATSDSGTGFDGEQFF.

The CDR3 bases are TGTGCCAGCAGCGAGGGACAGGGGGGGACTGAAGCTTTCTTT. Protein product: CASSEGQGGTEAFF. This chain uses TRBV9 with TRBJ1-1; 11 bases map to TRBD1. With V trimmed by 3 bases and J by 5 bases, 3 bases remained unmatched. The CDR3 extends over 14 amino acids. CDR1 is SGDLS and CDR2 is YYNGEE in the germline V gene.